One TCR beta chain is described in this entry. Its target is not known. The data originate from a study of cytomegalovirus exposure and HLA in healthy donors. Study-level points and caveats: Reports described diagnosis of cytomegalovirus status by the classifier as highly specific and sensitive. Rarity marked most TCR sequences, yet some public TCRs occurred in many donors.

Separate from the 666-subject first cohort was the approximately 130-subject validation cohort, to which the donors belonged. The CDR3 is made up of 13 amino acids. Trimming shortened V by 5 bases and J by 8 bases, and 13 bases separated the two germline ends. The V gene's germline CDR1 is SEHNR and CDR2 FQNEAQ (reference sequence). Profiling relied on immunoSEQ multiplex PCR, and the TCRdb table lists in-frame clones only, not all of them. In the table there are around 250,000 clones, almost 90% of which are singletons. The chain carries TRBV7-9 and TRBJ2-1; perhaps TRBD2 as D (5 bases). The receptor was derived from a woman between 18 and 29 years old in good health and CMV-seronegative. Material for sequencing was PBMCs. CDR3: CASSPGMSDEQFF. CDR3 nucleotides: TGTGCCAGCAGCCCCGGGATGTCCGATGAGCAGTTCTTC.